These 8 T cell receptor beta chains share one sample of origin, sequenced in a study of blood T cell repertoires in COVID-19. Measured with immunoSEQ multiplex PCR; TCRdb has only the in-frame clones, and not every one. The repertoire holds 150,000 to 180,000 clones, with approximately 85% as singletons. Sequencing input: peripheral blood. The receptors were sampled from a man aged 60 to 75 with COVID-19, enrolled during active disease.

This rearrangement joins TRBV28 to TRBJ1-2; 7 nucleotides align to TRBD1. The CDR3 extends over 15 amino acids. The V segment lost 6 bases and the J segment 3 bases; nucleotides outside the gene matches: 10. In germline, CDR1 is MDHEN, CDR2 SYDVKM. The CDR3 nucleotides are TGTGCCAGCAGATTCTCAGGGGGGTTGTACTATGGCTACACCTTC. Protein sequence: CASRFSGGLYYGYTF.

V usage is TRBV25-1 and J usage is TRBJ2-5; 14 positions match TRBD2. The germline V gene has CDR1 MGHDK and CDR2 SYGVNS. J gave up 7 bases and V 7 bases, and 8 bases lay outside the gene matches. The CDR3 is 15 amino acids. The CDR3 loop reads CASNPGLAGDGTQYF. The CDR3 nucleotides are TGTGCCAGCAATCCGGGACTAGCGGGAGATGGGACCCAGTACTTC.

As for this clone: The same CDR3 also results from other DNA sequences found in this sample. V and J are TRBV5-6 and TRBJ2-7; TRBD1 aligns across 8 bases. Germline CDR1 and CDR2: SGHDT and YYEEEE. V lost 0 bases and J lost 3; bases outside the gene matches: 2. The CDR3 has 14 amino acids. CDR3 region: CASSLAGQGYEQYF. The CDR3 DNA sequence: TGTGCCAGCAGCTTGGCAGGACAGGGCTACGAGCAGTACTTC.

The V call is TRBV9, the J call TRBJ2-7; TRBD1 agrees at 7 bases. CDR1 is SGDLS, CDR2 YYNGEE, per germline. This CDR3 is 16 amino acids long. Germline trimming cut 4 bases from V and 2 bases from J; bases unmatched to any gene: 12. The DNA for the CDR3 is TGTGCCAGCAGCCCCGGGACAGAGTTCTACCCCTACGAGCAGTACTTC. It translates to CASSPGTEFYPYEQYF.

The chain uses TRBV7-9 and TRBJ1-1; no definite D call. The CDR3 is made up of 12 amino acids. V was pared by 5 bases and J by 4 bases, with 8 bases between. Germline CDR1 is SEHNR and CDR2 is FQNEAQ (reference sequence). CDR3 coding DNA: TGTGCCAGCAGCCGCGACATCACTGAAGCTTTCTTT. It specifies CASSRDITEAFF. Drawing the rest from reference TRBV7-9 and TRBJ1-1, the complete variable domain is DTGVSQNPRHKITKRGQNVTFRCDPISEHNRLYWYRQTLGQGPEFLTYFQNEAQLEKSRLLSDRFSAERPKGSFSTLEIQRTEQGDSAMYLCASSRDITEAFFGQGTRLTVV.

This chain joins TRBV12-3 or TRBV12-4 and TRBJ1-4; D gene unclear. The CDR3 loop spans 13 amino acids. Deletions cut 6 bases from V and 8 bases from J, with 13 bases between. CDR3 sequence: CASSIQVVEKLFF. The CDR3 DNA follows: TGTGCCAGCAGCATCCAGGTAGTCGAAAAACTGTTTTTT.

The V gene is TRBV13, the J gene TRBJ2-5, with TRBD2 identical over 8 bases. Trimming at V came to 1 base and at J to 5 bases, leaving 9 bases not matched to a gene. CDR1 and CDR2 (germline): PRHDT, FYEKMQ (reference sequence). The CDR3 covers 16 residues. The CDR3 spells CASSLEAGVRGETQYF. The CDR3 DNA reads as TGTGCCAGCAGCTTAGAAGCGGGGGTCCGGGGGGAGACCCAGTACTTC.

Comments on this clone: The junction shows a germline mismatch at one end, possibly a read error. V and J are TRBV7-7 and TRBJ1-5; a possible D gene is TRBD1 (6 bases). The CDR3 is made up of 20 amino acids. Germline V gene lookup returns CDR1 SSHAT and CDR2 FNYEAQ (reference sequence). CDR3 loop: CASSLAGHPKEFYSNQPQHF. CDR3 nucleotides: TGTGCTAGCAGCTTAGCGGGACACCCCAAAGAGTTCTATAGCAATCAGCCCCAGCATTTT.